The 4 T cell receptor beta chains reported below all come from one sample, sequenced in a study of beta chain features in type 1 diabetes. As every portion of the isolated RNA was reverse transcribed, the sequencing read expressed TCRB transcripts. Sequencing was performed with immunoSEQ multiplex PCR; in TCRdb, only in-frame clones are kept and a portion is missing. This table holds roughly 230,000 clones, over 8.5% found once. Material for sequencing was naive CD4+ T cells from blood. The receptors stem from a woman between 18 and 29 years old in good health.

In this sample, this clone turned up a few times. V is TRBV13 and J is TRBJ2-5; 9 nucleotides align to TRBD1. Germline V gene lookup returns CDR1 PRHDT and CDR2 FYEKMQ (reference sequence). This CDR3 comprises 16 residues. Trimming removed 5 bases from V and 1 base from J; junction bases left unmatched: 8. CDR3 amino acids: CASSTRDRARQETQYF. The CDR3 DNA follows: TGTGCCAGCAGCACCCGGGACAGGGCCCGCCAAGAGACCCAGTACTTC.

V gene TRBV18 combines with J gene TRBJ2-6, with D tentatively TRBD2 (5 bases). This CDR3 has 15 residues. The germline gives CDR1 KGHSH, CDR2 LQKENI. Trimming cost V 2 bases and J 2 bases, with 7 bases left between them. CDR3 sequence (DNA): TGTGCCAGCTCACCATCGGGGACTGGGGCCAACGTCCTGACTTTC. This codes for CASSPSGTGANVLTF.

This rearrangement joins TRBV10-3 to TRBJ2-7; 9 positions match TRBD1. The germline V gene encodes CDR1 ENHRY and CDR2 SYGVKD. The ends lost 6 bases at V and 0 bases at J; junction bases unmatched: 6. This CDR3 is 15 amino acids long. CDR3 nucleotide sequence: TGTGCCATCAGAGGACAGGGGCCCACCTCCTACGAGCAGTACTTC. Translation: CAIRGQGPTSYEQYF.

This clone has more than one count but fewer than ten. The chain combines TRBV7-3 with TRBJ1-2, with 11 bases fitting TRBD1. The trim removed 5 bases at V and 3 bases at J, leaving 5 bases unmatched. The CDR3 consists of 15 residues. From germline, CDR1 is SGHTA and CDR2 FQGTGA. The CDR3 sequence is CASSPGQGADYGYTF. CDR3 DNA sequence: TGTGCCAGCAGCCCTGGACAGGGGGCCGACTATGGCTACACCTTC. Together with reference TRBV7-3 and TRBJ1-2, the CDR3 gives the full variable domain: GAGVSQTPSNKVTEKGKYVELRCDPISGHTALYWYRQSLGQGPEFLIYFQGTGAADDSGLPNDRFFAVRPEGSVSTLKIQRTERGDSAVYLCASSPGQGADYGYTFGSGTRLTVV.